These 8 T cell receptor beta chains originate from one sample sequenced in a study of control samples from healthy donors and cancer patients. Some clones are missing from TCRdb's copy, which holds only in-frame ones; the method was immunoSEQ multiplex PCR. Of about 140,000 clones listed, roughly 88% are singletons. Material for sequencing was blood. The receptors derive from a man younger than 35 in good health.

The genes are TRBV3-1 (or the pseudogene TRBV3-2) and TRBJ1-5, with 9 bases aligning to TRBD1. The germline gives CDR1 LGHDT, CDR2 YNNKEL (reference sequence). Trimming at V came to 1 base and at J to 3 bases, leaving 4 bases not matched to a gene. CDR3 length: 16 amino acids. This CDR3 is CASSQGWDRDNQPQHF. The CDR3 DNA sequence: TGTGCCAGCAGCCAAGGCTGGGACAGGGACAATCAGCCCCAGCATTTT.

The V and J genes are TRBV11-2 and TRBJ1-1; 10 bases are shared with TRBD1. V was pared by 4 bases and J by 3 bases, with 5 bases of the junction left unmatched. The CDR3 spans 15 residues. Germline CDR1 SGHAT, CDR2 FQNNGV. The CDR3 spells CASSWGTGDYTEAFF. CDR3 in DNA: TGTGCCAGCAGCTGGGGGACAGGGGACTACACTGAAGCTTTCTTT.

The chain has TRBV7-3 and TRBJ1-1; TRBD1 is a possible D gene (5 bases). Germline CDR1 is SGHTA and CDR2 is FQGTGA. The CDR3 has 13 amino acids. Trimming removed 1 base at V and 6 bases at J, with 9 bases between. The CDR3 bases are TGTGCCAGCAGCTTAAACCAGGGCTCTGAAGCTTTCTTT. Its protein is CASSLNQGSEAFF.

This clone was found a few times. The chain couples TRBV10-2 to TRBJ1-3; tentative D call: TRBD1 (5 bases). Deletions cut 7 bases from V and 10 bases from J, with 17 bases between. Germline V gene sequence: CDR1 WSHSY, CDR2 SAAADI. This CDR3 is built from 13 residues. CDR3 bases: TGCGCCAGCAATGGGGACCTCCCAGGAACCATATATTTT. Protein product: CASNGDLPGTIYF.

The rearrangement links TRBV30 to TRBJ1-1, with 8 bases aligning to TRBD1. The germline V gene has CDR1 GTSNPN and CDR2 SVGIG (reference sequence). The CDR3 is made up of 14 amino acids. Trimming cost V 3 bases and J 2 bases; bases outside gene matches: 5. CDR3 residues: CAWRSDRVNTEAFF. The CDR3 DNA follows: TGTGCCTGGAGGTCGGACAGGGTTAACACTGAAGCTTTCTTT.

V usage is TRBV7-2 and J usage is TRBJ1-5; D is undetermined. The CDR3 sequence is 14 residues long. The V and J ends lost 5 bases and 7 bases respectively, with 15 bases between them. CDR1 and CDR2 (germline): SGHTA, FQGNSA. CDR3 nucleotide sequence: TGTGCCAGCAGCGCACTGATCCTGGGCCAGCCCCAGCATTTT. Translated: CASSALILGQPQHF. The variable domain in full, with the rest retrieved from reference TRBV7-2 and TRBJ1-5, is GAGVSQSPSNKVTEKGKDVELRCDPISGHTALYWYRQSLGQGLEFLIYFQGNSAPDKSGLPSDRFSAERTGGSVSTLTIQRTQQEDSAVYLCASSALILGQPQHFGDGTRLSIL.

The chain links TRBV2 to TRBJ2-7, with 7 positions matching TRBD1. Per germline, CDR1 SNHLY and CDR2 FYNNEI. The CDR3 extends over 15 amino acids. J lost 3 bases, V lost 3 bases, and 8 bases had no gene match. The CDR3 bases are TGTGCCAGCAGTGACCCCGGGACAGCATTCTACGAGCAGTACTTC. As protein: CASSDPGTAFYEQYF.

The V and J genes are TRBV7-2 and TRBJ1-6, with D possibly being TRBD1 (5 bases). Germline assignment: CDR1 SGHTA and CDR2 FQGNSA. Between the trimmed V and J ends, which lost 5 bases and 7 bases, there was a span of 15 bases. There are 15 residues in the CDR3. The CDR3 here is CASSPPGTRNSPLHF. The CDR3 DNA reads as TGTGCCAGCAGCCCACCCGGGACTCGAAATTCACCCCTCCACTTT.